The source of this T cell receptor beta chain is a study of control samples from healthy donors and cancer patients (TCRdb year 2020). The germline V gene specifies MGHDK as CDR1 and SYGVNS as CDR2. The CDR3 starts with the cysteine, ends with the phenylalanine, and has 16 residues. The sequence is cut down to CDR3 DNA, 48 bases in frame from base 1. Relative to germline, V is 0 bases shorter and J is 5 bases shorter, with 16 bases between their ends. The method behind the library was the immunoSEQ multiplex PCR assay. TCRdb obtained this table from immuneACCESS and retained in-frame rearrangements with V and J assigned. These tables miss some clones; where compared with another copy, unresolved V genes account for less than half of the shortfall, and the remainder is unexplained. The sample records 180,000 or so clones, approximately 92% of which are singletons. In total, the top ten clones hold over 3.5% of the sample.

This clone has just one count. Its antigen is unknown. One base away there is no much larger clone; base qualities are not given. The sequence links TRBV25-1 to TRBJ1-2, and perhaps TRBD1 as D gene, on 5 matching bases. Source material: blood. This receptor was obtained from a woman aged 55-69 years in good health. CDR3 loop: CASSEYIPGSSYGYTF. The DNA sequence reads TGTGCCAGCAGTGAATATATACCAGGGAGCTCTTATGGCTACACCTTC.